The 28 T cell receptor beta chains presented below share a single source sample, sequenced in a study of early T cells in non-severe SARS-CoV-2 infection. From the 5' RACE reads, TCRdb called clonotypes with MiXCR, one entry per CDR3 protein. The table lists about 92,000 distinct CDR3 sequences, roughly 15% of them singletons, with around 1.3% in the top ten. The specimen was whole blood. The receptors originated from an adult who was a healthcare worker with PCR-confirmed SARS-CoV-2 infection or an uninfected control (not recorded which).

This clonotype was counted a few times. Here the CDR3 reads CASTTTWAGGPNEQFF. The CDR3 nucleotides are TGTGCCAGCACCACGACGTGGGCGGGAGGCCCCAATGAGCAGTTCTTC. This chain uses TRBV12-3 or TRBV12-4 with TRBJ2-1, with 8 positions matching TRBD2. J lost 6 bases, V lost 7 bases, and 14 bases had no gene match. The CDR3 spans 16 residues.

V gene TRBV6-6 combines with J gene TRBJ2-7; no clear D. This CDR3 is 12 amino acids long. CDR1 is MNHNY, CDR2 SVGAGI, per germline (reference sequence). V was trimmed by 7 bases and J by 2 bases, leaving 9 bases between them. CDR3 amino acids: CASKRSAYEQYF. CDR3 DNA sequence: TGTGCCAGCAAGCGTTCAGCCTACGAGCAGTACTTC.

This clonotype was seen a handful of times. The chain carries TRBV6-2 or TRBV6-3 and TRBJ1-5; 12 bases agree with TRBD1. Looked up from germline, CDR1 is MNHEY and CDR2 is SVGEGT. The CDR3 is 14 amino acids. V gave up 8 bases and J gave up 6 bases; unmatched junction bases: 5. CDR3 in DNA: TGTGCCAGCTCCGGGACAGGGGGCGTTCAGCCCCAGCATTTT. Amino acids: CASSGTGGVQPQHF.

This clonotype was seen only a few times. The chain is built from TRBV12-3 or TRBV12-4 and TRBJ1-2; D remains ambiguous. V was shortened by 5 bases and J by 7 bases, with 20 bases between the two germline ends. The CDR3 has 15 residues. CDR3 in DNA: TGTGCCAGCAGTCTTAGACGGTCTTTCGTTGGTGGCTACACCTTC. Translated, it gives CASSLRRSFVGGYTF.

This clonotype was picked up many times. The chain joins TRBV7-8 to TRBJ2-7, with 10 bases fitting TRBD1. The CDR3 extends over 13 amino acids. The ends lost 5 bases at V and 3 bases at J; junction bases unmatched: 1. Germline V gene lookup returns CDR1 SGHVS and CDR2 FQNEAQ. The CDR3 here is CASSRDRGYEQYF. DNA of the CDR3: TGTGCCAGCAGCCGGGACAGGGGCTACGAGCAGTACTTC.

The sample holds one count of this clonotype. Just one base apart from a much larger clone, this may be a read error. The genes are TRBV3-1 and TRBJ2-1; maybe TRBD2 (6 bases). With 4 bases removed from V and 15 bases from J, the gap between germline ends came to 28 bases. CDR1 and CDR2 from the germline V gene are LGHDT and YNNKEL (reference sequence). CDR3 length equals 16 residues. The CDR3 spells CASSPSRLVGGLKGFF. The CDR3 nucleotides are TGTGCCAGCAGCCCTTCAAGACTAGTGGGAGGCCTTAAGGGGTTCTTC.

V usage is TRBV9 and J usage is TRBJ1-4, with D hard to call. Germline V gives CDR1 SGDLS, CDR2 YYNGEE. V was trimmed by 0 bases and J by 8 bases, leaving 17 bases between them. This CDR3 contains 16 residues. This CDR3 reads CASSVAPTDGREKLFF. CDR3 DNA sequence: TGTGCCAGCAGCGTAGCTCCCACAGACGGACGAGAAAAACTGTTTTTT.

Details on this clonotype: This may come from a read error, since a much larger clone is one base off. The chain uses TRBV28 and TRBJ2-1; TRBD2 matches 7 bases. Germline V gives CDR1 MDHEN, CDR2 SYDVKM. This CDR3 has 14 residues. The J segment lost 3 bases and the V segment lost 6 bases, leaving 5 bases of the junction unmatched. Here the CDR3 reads CASRPSGGYNEQFF. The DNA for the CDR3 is TGTGCCAGCAGACCTAGCGGAGGCTACAATGAGCAGTTCTTC.

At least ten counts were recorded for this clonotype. In nucleotides, the CDR3 is TGTGCCAGCAGCCCCTATACTACCTACTACGAGCAGTACTTC. Residues: CASSPYTTYYEQYF. This chain joins TRBV28 and TRBJ2-7; no reliable D call. Germline V gives CDR1 MDHEN, CDR2 SYDVKM. The CDR3 is 14 residues long. V lost 6 bases to trimming and J lost 3 bases, with 15 bases between them.

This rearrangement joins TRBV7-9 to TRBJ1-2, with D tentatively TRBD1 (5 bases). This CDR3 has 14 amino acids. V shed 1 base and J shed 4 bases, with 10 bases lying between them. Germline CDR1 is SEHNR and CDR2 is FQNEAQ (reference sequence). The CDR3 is CASSLVADIYGYTF. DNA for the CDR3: TGTGCCAGCAGCTTAGTCGCGGACATCTATGGCTACACCTTC.

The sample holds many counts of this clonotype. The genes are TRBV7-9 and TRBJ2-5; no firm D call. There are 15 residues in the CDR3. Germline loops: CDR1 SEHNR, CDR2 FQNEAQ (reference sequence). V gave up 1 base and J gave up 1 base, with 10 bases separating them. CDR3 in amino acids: CASSLVSFSQETQYF. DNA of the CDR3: TGTGCCAGCAGCTTAGTATCGTTCAGCCAAGAGACCCAGTACTTC.

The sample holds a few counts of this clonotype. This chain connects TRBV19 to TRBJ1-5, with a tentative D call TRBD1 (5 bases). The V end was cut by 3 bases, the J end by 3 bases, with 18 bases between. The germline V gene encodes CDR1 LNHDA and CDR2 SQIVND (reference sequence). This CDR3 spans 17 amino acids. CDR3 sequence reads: CASSIPREEGTNQPQHF. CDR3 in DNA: TGTGCCAGTAGTATCCCAAGGGAAGAAGGGACCAATCAGCCCCAGCATTTT.

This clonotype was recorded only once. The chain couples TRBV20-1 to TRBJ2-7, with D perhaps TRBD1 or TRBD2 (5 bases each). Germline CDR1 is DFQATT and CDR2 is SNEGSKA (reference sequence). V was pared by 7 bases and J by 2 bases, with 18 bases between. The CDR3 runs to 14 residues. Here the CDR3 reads CSVHPPGRTYEQYF. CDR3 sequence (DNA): TGCAGTGTTCACCCCCCGGGACGAACCTACGAGCAGTACTTC.

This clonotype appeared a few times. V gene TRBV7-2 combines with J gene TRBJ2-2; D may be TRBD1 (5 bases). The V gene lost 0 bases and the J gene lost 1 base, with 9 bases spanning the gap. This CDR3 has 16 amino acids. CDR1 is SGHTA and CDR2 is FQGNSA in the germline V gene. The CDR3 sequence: CASSLAGTGNTGELFF. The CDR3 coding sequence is TGTGCCAGCAGCTTAGCCGGCACAGGGAACACCGGGGAGCTGTTTTTT.

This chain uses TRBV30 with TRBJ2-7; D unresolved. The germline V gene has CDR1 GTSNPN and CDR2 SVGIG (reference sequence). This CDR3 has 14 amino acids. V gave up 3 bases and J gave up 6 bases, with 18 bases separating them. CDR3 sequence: CAWRDLGKRVEQYF. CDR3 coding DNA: TGTGCCTGGAGAGACCTGGGGAAAAGGGTCGAGCAGTACTTC.

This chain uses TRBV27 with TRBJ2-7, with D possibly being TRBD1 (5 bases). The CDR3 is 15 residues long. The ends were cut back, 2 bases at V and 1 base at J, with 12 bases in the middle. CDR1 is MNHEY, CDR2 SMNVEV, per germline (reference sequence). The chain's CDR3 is CASSLRAGYSYEQYF. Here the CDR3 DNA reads TGTGCCAGCAGTTTACGGGCAGGGTATTCCTACGAGCAGTACTTC.

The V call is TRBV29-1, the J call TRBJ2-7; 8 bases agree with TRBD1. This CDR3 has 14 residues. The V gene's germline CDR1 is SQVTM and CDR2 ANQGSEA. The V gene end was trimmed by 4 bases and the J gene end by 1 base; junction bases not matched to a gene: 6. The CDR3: CSVGQGALSYEQYF. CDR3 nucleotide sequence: TGCAGCGTTGGGCAGGGGGCGCTATCCTACGAGCAGTACTTC.

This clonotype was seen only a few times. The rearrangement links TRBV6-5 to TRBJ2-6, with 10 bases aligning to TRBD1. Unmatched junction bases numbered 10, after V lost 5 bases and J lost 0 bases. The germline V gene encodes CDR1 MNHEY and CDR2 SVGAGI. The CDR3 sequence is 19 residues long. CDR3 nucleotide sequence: TGTGCCAGCAGTCTGTCACCGGGACAGGGGTCCTCTGGGGCCAACGTCCTGACTTTC. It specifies CASSLSPGQGSSGANVLTF.

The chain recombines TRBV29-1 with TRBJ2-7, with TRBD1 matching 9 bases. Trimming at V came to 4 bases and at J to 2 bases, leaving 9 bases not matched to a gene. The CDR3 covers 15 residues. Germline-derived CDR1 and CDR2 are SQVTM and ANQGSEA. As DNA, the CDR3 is TGCAGCGTTGGGGGACAGGGCTTTAATCCCTACGAGCAGTACTTC. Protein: CSVGGQGFNPYEQYF.

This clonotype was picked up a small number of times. CDR3 DNA: TGTGCCAGTAGTATAGGATCGTTATGGAGCCAAGAGACCCAGTACTTC. It specifies CASSIGSLWSQETQYF. The chain joins TRBV19 to TRBJ2-5; no clear D. Germline CDR1 reads LNHDA; CDR2 reads SQIVND (reference sequence). The CDR3 consists of 16 residues. Deletions cut 1 base from V and 1 base from J, with 13 bases between.

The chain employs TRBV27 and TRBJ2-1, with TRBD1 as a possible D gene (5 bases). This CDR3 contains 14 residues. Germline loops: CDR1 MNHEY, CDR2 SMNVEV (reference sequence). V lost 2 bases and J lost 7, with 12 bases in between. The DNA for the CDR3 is TGTGCCAGCAGTTTAACGGGTAGGGGAAATGAGCAGTTCTTC. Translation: CASSLTGRGNEQFF.

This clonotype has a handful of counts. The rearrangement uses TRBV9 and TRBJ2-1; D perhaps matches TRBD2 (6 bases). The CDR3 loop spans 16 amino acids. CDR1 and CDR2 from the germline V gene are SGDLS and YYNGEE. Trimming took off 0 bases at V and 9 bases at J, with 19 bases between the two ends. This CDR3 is CASSVEGRAGGVEQFF. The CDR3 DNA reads TGTGCCAGCAGCGTAGAGGGACGGGCAGGCGGGGTTGAGCAGTTCTTC.

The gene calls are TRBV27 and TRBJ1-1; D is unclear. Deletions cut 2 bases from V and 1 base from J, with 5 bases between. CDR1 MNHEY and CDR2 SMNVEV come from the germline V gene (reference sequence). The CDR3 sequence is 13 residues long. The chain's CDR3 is CASSLRPNTEAFF. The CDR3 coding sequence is TGTGCCAGCAGTTTACGCCCGAACACTGAAGCTTTCTTT.

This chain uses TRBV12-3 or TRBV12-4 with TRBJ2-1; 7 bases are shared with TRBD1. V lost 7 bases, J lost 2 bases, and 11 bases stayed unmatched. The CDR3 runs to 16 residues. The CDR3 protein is CASTPRGNAPYNEQFF. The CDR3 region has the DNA TGTGCCAGCACCCCCAGGGGGAATGCTCCCTACAATGAGCAGTTCTTC.

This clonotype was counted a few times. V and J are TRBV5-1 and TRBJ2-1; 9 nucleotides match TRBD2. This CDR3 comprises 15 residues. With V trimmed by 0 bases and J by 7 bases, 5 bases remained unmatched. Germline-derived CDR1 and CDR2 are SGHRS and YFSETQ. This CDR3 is CASSLESSGRNEQFF. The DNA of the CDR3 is TGCGCCAGCAGCTTGGAGAGTAGCGGGAGAAATGAGCAGTTCTTC.

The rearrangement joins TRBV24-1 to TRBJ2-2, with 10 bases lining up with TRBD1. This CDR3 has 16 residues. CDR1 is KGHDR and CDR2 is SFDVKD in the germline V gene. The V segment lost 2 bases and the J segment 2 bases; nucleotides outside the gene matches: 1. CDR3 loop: CATSDSTGGNTGELFF. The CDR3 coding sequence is TGTGCCACCAGTGATTCGACAGGGGGCAACACCGGGGAGCTGTTTTTT.

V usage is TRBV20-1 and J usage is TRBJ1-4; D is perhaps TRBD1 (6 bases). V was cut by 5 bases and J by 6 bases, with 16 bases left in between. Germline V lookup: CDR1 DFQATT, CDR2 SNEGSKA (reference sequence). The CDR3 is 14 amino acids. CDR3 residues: CSARVQGWYEKLFF. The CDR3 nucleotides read TGCAGTGCTCGAGTACAGGGCTGGTATGAAAAACTGTTTTTT.

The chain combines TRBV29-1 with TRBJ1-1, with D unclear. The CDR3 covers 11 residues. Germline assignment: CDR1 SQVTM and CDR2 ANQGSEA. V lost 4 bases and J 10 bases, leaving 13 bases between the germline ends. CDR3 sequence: CSVVLAARAFF. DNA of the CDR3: TGCAGCGTTGTATTGGCAGCGAGAGCTTTCTTT. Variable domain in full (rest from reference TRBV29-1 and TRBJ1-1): SAVISQKPSRDICQRGTSLTIQCQVDSQVTMMFWYRQQPGQSLTLIATANQGSEATYESGFVIDKFPISRPNLTFSTLTVSNMSPEDSSIYLCSVVLAARAFFGQGTRLTVV.